Given below is one T cell receptor (beta chain) in context. Its antigen is still unknown. The record has no base qualities; no much larger clone is one base away. Each collaborating institution followed its own protocols to collect whole blood in K2EDTA tubes. Collaborator samples were shipped for TCRbeta analysis as frozen whole blood, isolated PBMCs, or DNA extracted from either sample type. TCRbeta CDR3 regions were amplified from genomic DNA by means of the immunoSEQ Assay, a bias-controlled multiplex PCR. The original pipeline was this. The number of nucleated cells in each sample was estimated from the amplification of reference gene primers within the assay. Sequence reads were collapsed and filtered to measure the absolute abundance of every unique TCRbeta CDR3 rearrangement. For each sample, productive Simpson clonality was calculated as the square root of Simpson's diversity index across productive rearrangements. Entries here come from immuneACCESS through TCRdb and include only in-frame sequences with V and J called. Some clones fail to appear in such tables; in the studies checked, an unresolved V gene covers under half of the shortfall, and the cause of the remainder is unknown. V and J calls and clone size are as listed in that table; D and trimming were resolved from the DNA. The sample has around 230,000 clones on record, over 80% of them singletons. The biggest ten clones account for approximately 2.6% of the sample.

This entry comes from a study of blood T cell repertoires in COVID-19 (dated by TCRdb to the early 2020s). At the level of the whole study: Samples covering the acute and convalescent phases of COVID-19 were provided by collaborators in the United States, Italy and Spain. The prospective study material was composed of cDNA or gDNA derived from T cells, B-cell-depleted T cells, or PBMCs. The dataset comprised deeply sampled blood TCRbeta repertoires from subjects exposed to, actively infected with, or recovered from COVID-19. A freely available public database, intended as a resource for researchers studying the immune response to SARS-CoV-2, is where the repertoires were released. Samples were obtained from the ongoing ImmuneRACE study (first 160 participants) and from about 1,300 subjects provided by 6 global collaborators. The sample metadata nearly always contained a de-identified subject ID, COVID-19 status, age in years and sex. Where available, HLA class I and class II types were taken from metadata supplied by the sample provider and were not determined by assay-based typing.

V gives up 4 bases and J gives up 2 bases, and the segment between their germline ends measures 13 bases. CDR1 and CDR2, per the germline V gene (reference sequence), are LGHDT and YNNKEL. From the cysteine up to the phenylalanine, the CDR3 has a length of 15 residues. Only the CDR3 DNA is retained, 45 bases long and in frame from the first base. Overall study results and their limits: The quantity of clinical and demographic metadata differed by source and by participant and was supplied without curation.

The clonotype was recovered from a woman in her 70s with active or convalescent COVID-19. Input material: peripheral blood. Recombination linked TRBV3-1 (or the pseudogene TRBV3-2) to TRBJ2-3; a weak D assignment points to TRBD1 (6 bases agree). The sequenced DNA is TGTGCCAGCAGCCTTTTCCAGGGGATCACAGATACGCAGTATTTT. The translation is CASSLFQGITDTQYF.